These 28 T cell receptor beta chains share one sample of origin, sequenced in a study of T cells in Graves' hyperthyroidism and ophthalmopathy. The source material, RNA transcripts, was used to amplify TCR beta CDR3 regions. The HTBI set primed first-round TCR CDR3 RT-PCR. TCRdb re-called the multiplex PCR reads through MiXCR, storing one row per CDR3 protein. Counted here are over 650,000 distinct CDR3 sequences, 15% to 20% occurring once; the ten biggest clones make up around 7.7%. What was sequenced was blood. The receptors here all came from a man between 18 and 29 years old with Graves' hyperthyroidism.

Concerning this clonotype itself: Lacking the conserved final phenylalanine or tryptophan, this CDR3 likely reflects a read error. V gene TRBV19 combines with J gene TRBJ1-1; no clear D gene. V lost 5 bases to trimming and J lost 1 base, with 8 bases between them. The length of the CDR3 is 13 residues. CDR1 is LNHDA and CDR2 is SQIVND in the germline V gene (reference sequence). Here the CDR3 DNA reads TGTGCCAGTAGTCGAGGAGAGAACACTGAAGCTTTCTCT. Translation gives CASSRGENTEAFS.

In this sample, this clonotype turned up many times. The chain uses TRBV7-9 and TRBJ2-1; D call uncertain. In germline, CDR1 is SEHNR, CDR2 FQNEAQ (reference sequence). The CDR3 extends over 11 amino acids. The V end was cut by 4 bases, the J end by 5 bases, with 3 bases between. The CDR3 DNA follows: TGTGCCAGCAGCTCGGACAATGAGCAGTTCTTC. Translation: CASSSDNEQFF.

This clonotype was seen many times. V and J are TRBV20-1 and TRBJ2-3; D may match TRBD1 or TRBD2 (5 bases each). V gave up 6 bases and J gave up 5 bases, with 18 bases separating them. Germline CDR1 is DFQATT and CDR2 is SNEGSKA (reference sequence). The CDR3 length is 14 residues. The CDR3 reads CSAEGFTQGDTQYF. In nucleotides, the CDR3 is TGCAGTGCAGAGGGATTCACTCAGGGAGATACGCAGTATTTT.

This clonotype was found many times. V usage is TRBV28 and J usage is TRBJ1-6; a weak D match, TRBD1 (6 bases). V shed 5 bases and J shed 7 bases, with 18 bases lying between them. Germline CDR1 and CDR2: MDHEN and SYDVKM. The CDR3 spans 16 residues. This CDR3 is CASSPLGAGVNSPLHF. DNA for the CDR3: TGTGCCAGCAGTCCACTCGGGGCAGGGGTGAATTCACCCCTCCACTTT.

The chain employs TRBV7-2 and TRBJ2-1; D tentatively fits TRBD1 or TRBD2 (6 bases each). CDR1 is SGHTA and CDR2 is FQGNSA in the germline V gene. CDR3 length: 15 amino acids. V lost 5 bases, J lost 6 bases, and 17 bases lay in between. The chain's CDR3 is CASSPSTGAINEQFF. CDR3 nucleotide sequence: TGTGCCAGCAGCCCCTCCACGGGGGCTATCAATGAGCAGTTCTTC.

The sample holds many counts of this clonotype. This chain links TRBV27 with TRBJ1-1; 9 bases line up with TRBD1. Germline loops: CDR1 MNHEY, CDR2 SMNVEV (reference sequence). This CDR3 comprises 13 residues. V dropped 7 bases and J dropped 6; count of bases not matched to a gene: 6. The CDR3 sequence: CASKRDRAAEAFF. The CDR3 nucleotides are TGTGCCAGCAAGAGGGACAGGGCAGCTGAAGCTTTCTTT.

This clonotype was recorded once. Given a much more abundant clone one base away, this may be a read error. The V and J genes are TRBV20-1 and TRBJ2-3, with D possibly being TRBD2 (6 bases). CDR1 is DFQATT, CDR2 SNEGSKA, per germline (reference sequence). The CDR3 has 15 amino acids. V was shortened by 0 bases and J by 2 bases, with 12 bases between the two germline ends. This CDR3 reads CSARDWDLLTDTQYF. For the CDR3, the DNA is TGCAGTGCTAGAGATTGGGACTTGCTCACAGATACGCAGTATTTT.

This clonotype was counted ten times or more. This rearrangement joins TRBV29-1 to TRBJ2-5, with D possibly matching TRBD1 (6 bases). Germline V gives CDR1 SQVTM, CDR2 ANQGSEA. The CDR3 runs 13 residues. Deletions cut 1 base from V and 4 bases from J, with 10 bases between. The CDR3 protein is CSVEVGRGETQYF. The CDR3 DNA is TGCAGCGTTGAAGTCGGCAGGGGAGAGACCCAGTACTTC.

The chain couples TRBV20-1 to TRBJ2-7; no clear D gene. Germline CDR1 reads DFQATT; CDR2 reads SNEGSKA (reference sequence). Trimming stripped 1 base from V and 1 base from J, with 5 bases between. The CDR3 spans 12 residues. The CDR3 DNA reads TGCAGTGCTAGAGCGGCTTCCTACGAGCAGTACTTC. Encoded protein: CSARAASYEQYF.

As to this clonotype: This is likely a read error, given that the CDR3 carries no conserved phenylalanine or tryptophan at its end. V gene TRBV7-2 combines with J gene TRBJ2-3; possible D gene TRBD2, 5 bases. The CDR3 has 14 residues. V gave up 5 bases and J gave up 3 bases, with 12 bases separating them. The germline CDR1 and CDR2 sequences are SGHTA and FQGNSA. The CDR3 nucleotides read TGTGCCAGCAGCGCTTTAGGGAGTACAGATACGCAGTATTAT. Residues: CASSALGSTDTQYY.

This clonotype was picked up many times. The chain carries TRBV18 and TRBJ1-4; D perhaps matches TRBD1 (5 bases). Germline loops: CDR1 KGHSH, CDR2 LQKENI. The length of the CDR3 is 14 residues. V gave up 7 bases and J gave up 4 bases, with 13 bases separating them. The chain's CDR3 is CASFPGPFNEKLFF. DNA for the CDR3: TGTGCCAGCTTCCCGGGACCGTTTAATGAAAAACTGTTTTTT.

This clonotype has just a few counts. This sequence joins TRBV30 and TRBJ2-7, with 8 bases fitting TRBD1. V dropped 7 bases and J dropped 3; count of bases not matched to a gene: 8. Germline loops: CDR1 GTSNPN, CDR2 SVGIG (reference sequence). CDR3 length: 13 residues. CDR3 in amino acids: CAYNRGDLYEQYF. In DNA, the CDR3 is TGTGCCTATAACAGGGGGGACCTCTACGAGCAGTACTTC.

Ten or more counts support this clonotype. The junction departs from the called germline gene at one end, perhaps through a read error. This chain connects TRBV4-1 to TRBJ2-7, with TRBD2 matching 9 bases. The CDR3 loop spans 13 amino acids. The germline V gene encodes CDR1 MGHRA and CDR2 YSYEKL. As DNA, the CDR3 is TGCGCCAGCAGGCAAGCGGGAGGACTTGAGCAGTACTTC. Protein: CASRQAGGLEQYF.

This clonotype was picked up a small number of times. The chain employs TRBV28 and TRBJ2-2; 9 positions agree with TRBD2. The CDR3 consists of 17 residues. Per the germline V gene, CDR1 is MDHEN and CDR2 is SYDVKM. Germline trimming cut 6 bases from V and 7 bases from J; bases unmatched to any gene: 15. The CDR3 DNA sequence: TGTGCCAGCAGCTCCGAGATAGCGGGAGAACGGTTCGGGGAGCTGTTTTTT. Its translation is CASSSEIAGERFGELFF.

This clonotype was counted at least ten times. The genes are TRBV20-1 and TRBJ1-2; 7 nucleotides align to TRBD1. V lost 5 bases to trimming and J lost 4 bases; unmatched junction nucleotides: 10. Germline CDR1 is DFQATT and CDR2 is SNEGSKA (reference sequence). The CDR3 is made up of 14 amino acids. CDR3 region: CSASQDRVVYGYTF. CDR3 coding DNA: TGCAGTGCTTCCCAAGACAGGGTTGTCTATGGCTACACCTTC.

This clonotype was counted only a few times. The V and J genes are TRBV3-1 and TRBJ1-5; D ambiguous. Trimming left V 3 bases short and J 1 base short, with 10 bases between. The germline V gene has CDR1 LGHDT and CDR2 YNNKEL (reference sequence). The CDR3 length is 15 residues. CDR3 loop: CASSQGAFSNQPQHF. DNA of the CDR3: TGTGCCAGCAGCCAGGGAGCCTTCAGCAATCAGCCCCAGCATTTT.

On this clonotype: One end of the junction fails to match germline, which may point to a read error. V and J are TRBV5-1 and TRBJ2-7; 10 bases align to TRBD2. The CDR3 contains 16 residues. Germline CDR1 and CDR2: SGHRS and YFSETQ. The CDR3 DNA reads TGCGCCAACAGCTTGATAGCGGGAGGCCCTACCTACGAGCAGTACTTC. Protein: CANSLIAGGPTYEQYF. The full variable domain, rest sourced from reference TRBV5-1 and TRBJ2-7, is KAGVTQTPRYLIKTRGQQVTLSCSPISGHRSVSWYQQTPGQGLQFLFEYFSETQRNKGNFPGRFSGRQFSNSRSEMNVSTLELGDSALYLCANSLIAGGPTYEQYFGPGTRLTVT.

A remark on this clonotype: Sequence at one end of the junction differs from germline and may be a read error. The rearrangement uses TRBV27 and TRBJ2-1; no clear D gene. Germline CDR1 reads MNHEY; CDR2 reads SMNVEV (reference sequence). CDR3 length equals 15 residues. In DNA, the CDR3 is TGTGCCATCAGTAACGGACCGAGCTCCTACAATGAGCAGTTCTTC. This sequence encodes CAISNGPSSYNEQFF.

The gene calls are TRBV29-1 and TRBJ2-3; 8 bases map to TRBD2. This CDR3 spans 16 amino acids. Germline CDR1 SQVTM, CDR2 ANQGSEA. The V gene end was trimmed by 3 bases and the J gene end by 2 bases; junction bases not matched to a gene: 10. CDR3 sequence: CSVEGLAGTLTDTQYF. The DNA of the CDR3 is TGCAGCGTTGAGGGGCTAGCGGGCACCCTCACAGATACGCAGTATTTT.

This clonotype was seen repeatedly, ten times or more. The rearrangement links TRBV28 to TRBJ1-1; 9 positions match TRBD1. Germline CDR1 is MDHEN and CDR2 is SYDVKM. Trimming cost V 10 bases and J 9 bases; bases outside gene matches: 3. The length of the CDR3 is 10 residues. The DNA for the CDR3 is TGTGCCACCGGGACAGGGAAAGCTTTCTTT. The encoded protein is CATGTGKAFF.

This clonotype was found many times. V usage is TRBV7-2 and J usage is TRBJ2-3; D is undetermined. Trimming took 8 bases from V and 7 from J, leaving 22 bases between them. Per germline, CDR1 SGHTA and CDR2 FQGNSA. The CDR3 has 15 amino acids. This chain's CDR3 is CASRRQLNPGNTQYF. CDR3 coding DNA: TGTGCCAGCCGTCGACAACTCAACCCTGGAAATACGCAGTATTTT. Variable domain in full (rest from reference TRBV7-2 and TRBJ2-3): GAGVSQSPSNKVTEKGKDVELRCDPISGHTALYWYRQSLGQGLEFLIYFQGNSAPDKSGLPSDRFSAERTGGSVSTLTIQRTQQEDSAVYLCASRRQLNPGNTQYFGPGTRLTVL.

The chain is built from TRBV7-8 and TRBJ1-2; maybe TRBD1 (5 bases). This CDR3 is 15 amino acids long. The V end was cut by 3 bases, the J end by 1 base, with 12 bases between. Germline V CDR1 and CDR2: SGHVS, FQNEAQ. The CDR3 protein is CASSLSTELNYGYTF. CDR3 sequence (DNA): TGTGCCAGCAGCTTGTCGACAGAACTTAACTATGGCTACACCTTC. The complete variable domain, with remaining parts taken from reference TRBV7-8 and TRBJ1-2, reads GAGVSQSPRYKVAKRGQDVALRCDPISGHVSLFWYQQALGQGPEFLTYFQNEAQLDKSGLPSDRFFAERPEGSVSTLKIQRTQQEDSAVYLCASSLSTELNYGYTFGSGTRLTVV.

The V call is TRBV7-9, the J call TRBJ2-6; 7 nucleotides line up with TRBD1. Germline-derived CDR1 and CDR2 are SEHNR and FQNEAQ (reference sequence). This CDR3 contains 15 residues. Germline trimming cut 5 bases from V and 4 bases from J; bases unmatched to any gene: 5. The CDR3 DNA reads as TGTGCCAGCAGCACGAGGGGGCTCGGGGCCAACGTCCTGACTTTC. Its translation is CASSTRGLGANVLTF.

The genes are TRBV6-1 and TRBJ2-3; 8 bases match TRBD1. J gave up 1 base and V 5 bases, and 11 bases lay outside the gene matches. The CDR3 extends over 17 amino acids. The germline CDR1 and CDR2 sequences are MNHNS and SASEGT. The CDR3 bases are TGTGCCAGCAGTCATCTTGGACAGGGCGAAGGCACAGATACGCAGTATTTT. This encodes CASSHLGQGEGTDTQYF.

This clonotype came up many times. The chain joins TRBV28 to TRBJ2-7, with D uncertain. The CDR3 runs to 14 residues. From germline, CDR1 is MDHEN and CDR2 SYDVKM. Trimming cost V 8 bases and J 2 bases, with 16 bases left between them. CDR3 nucleotides: TGTGCCAGCCATCACCAGGCAGAGACCTACGAGCAGTACTTC. This sequence encodes CASHHQAETYEQYF.

This clonotype has at least ten counts. This rearrangement joins TRBV11-3 to TRBJ2-7; 7 bases map to TRBD1. V gave up 2 bases and J gave up 1 base; unmatched junction bases: 5. Germline V lookup: CDR1 SGHNT, CDR2 YENEEA. CDR3 size: 15 residues. CDR3 residues: CASSLNRGISYEQYF. CDR3 DNA: TGTGCCAGCAGCTTAAACAGGGGAATATCCTACGAGCAGTACTTC. Combining the CDR3 with reference TRBV11-3 and TRBJ2-7 gives the whole variable domain EAGVVQSPRYKIIEKKQPVAFWCNPISGHNTLYWYLQNLGQGPELLIRYENEEAVDDSQLPKDRFSAERLKGVDSTLKIQPAELGDSAVYLCASSLNRGISYEQYFGPGTRLTVT.

Only a few counts were recorded for this clonotype. The chain employs TRBV4-1 and TRBJ2-7; D unclear. The ends were cut back, 3 bases at V and 2 bases at J, with 8 bases in the middle. The CDR3 totals 13 residues. Germline-derived CDR1 and CDR2 are MGHRA and YSYEKL. CDR3 residues: CASSHAGTYEQYF. The DNA for the CDR3 is TGCGCCAGCAGCCACGCCGGTACCTACGAGCAGTACTTC.

This clonotype has only a few counts. The chain uses TRBV6-1 and TRBJ2-3, with D perhaps assigned TRBD1 or TRBD2 (5 bases each). The CDR3 runs 16 residues. Germline-derived CDR1 and CDR2 are MNHNS and SASEGT. The germline V and J ends were trimmed by 3 bases and 0 bases, with 13 bases remaining between them. CDR3 in DNA: TGTGCCAGCAGTGACCGGGGCGGCCCGAGCACAGATACGCAGTATTTT. Translating it yields CASSDRGGPSTDTQYF.